The rows below give T cell receptor beta chains drawn from one sample of a study of T cell responses to AZD1222 COVID-19 vaccine. Here immunoSEQ multiplex PCR was the method, and the copy in TCRdb shows in-frame clones only, minus some. The data hold roughly 120,000 clones, with 90% to 95% observed a single time. The sequences come from peripheral blood, collected 28 days after the second AZD1222 dose. Receptor source: an adult who received the AZD1222 COVID-19 vaccine. CDR3s include the opening cysteine and the closing phenylalanine or tryptophan. Part of the rows lack a size; the others show once, few, many or a class for expanded clones.

>TRBJ2-1|-|TRBV9|13
CASSVGGPNEQFF
>TRBJ2-7|-|TRBV19|13
CASRDPQGDEQYF
>TRBJ2-5|few|TRBV4-3|16
CASSQTRTGSGETQYF
>TRBJ1-4|once|TRBV10-3|14
CASGRGASNEKLFF
>TRBJ2-5|-|TRBV2|15
CASSGLAGGTETQYF
>TRBJ1-3|-|TRBV30|17
CAWSATGGGSSGNTIYF
>TRBJ1-1|once|TRBV5-1|15
CASSLGRRMNTEAFF
>TRBJ1-1|-|TRBV9|17
CASSVDGQGRMNTEAFF
>TRBJ2-5|-|TRBV6-5|15
CASSLAGAVSGTQYF
>TRBJ1-4|-|TRBV19|15
CASSMASGTNEKLFF
>TRBJ1-2|-|TRBV5-5|16
CASSLIGQGGPNGYTF
>TRBJ1-1|-|TRBV30|13
CAWSVRGAAEAFF
>TRBJ2-5|-|TRBV6-1|18
CASSDIAASGGLQETQYF
>TRBJ1-3|-|TRBV10-1|12
CASSNSGNTIYF
>TRBJ2-1|-|TRBV4-3|13
CASSPQEGNEQFF
>TRBJ1-2|-|TRBV7-8|15
CASSLVRVGNYGYTF
>TRBJ2-2|once|TRBV3-1/TRBV3-2|16
CASSHRPTGVGGELFF
>TRBJ2-1|-|TRBV5-1|14
CASSLDGTDNEQFF
>TRBJ1-1|-|TRBV7-9|14
CASREAGGVTEAFF
>TRBJ1-5|-|TRBV7-9|15
CASSSPYEDNQPQHF
>TRBJ2-1|-|TRBV6-2/TRBV6-3|14
CASRQGLAIGEQFF
>TRBJ2-3|-|TRBV27|17
CASSTPGGGGTADTQYF
>TRBJ1-5|-|TRBV12-3/TRBV12-4|12
CASSLGGQPQHF
>TRBJ1-6|-|TRBV5-5|16
CASSLAAGVVDSPLHF
>TRBJ1-3|-|TRBV9|15
CASSPRTGDRSTIYF
>TRBJ1-1|-|TRBV10-1|13
CASSDFRDRKAFF
>TRBJ2-1|-|TRBV12-5|13
CASGLLGYNEQFF
>TRBJ1-5|-|TRBV6-5|13
CASSLDGIQPQHF